This T cell receptor (beta chain) stems from a study of Ad26.COV2.S vaccination and SARS-CoV-2 variants. Overall study context: Intramuscular Ad26.COV2.S at 5x10^10 or 1x10^11 viral particles.

The treatment: around 19 received Ad26.COV2.S at low or high dose, single or two shots; roughly five received placebo; per-sample allocation not given. Sampling was done on day 63 after the first vaccine or placebo injection. Ad26 vector vaccine expressed Wuhan-strain SARS-CoV-2 spike. CDR3 length equals 13 residues. The germline V and J ends were trimmed by 4 bases and 7 bases, with 11 bases remaining between them. CDR1 and CDR2 (germline): LNHDA, SQIVND (reference sequence). The data were produced by immunoSEQ multiplex PCR, yet TCRdb's version contains in-frame clones alone and is incomplete. This sample has about 420,000 clones, with around 89% found just once.

V gene TRBV19 combines with J gene TRBJ1-5, with D perhaps TRBD1 (6 bases). The clonotype was recovered from a person between 18 and 65 years old who received the Ad26.COV2.S COVID-19 vaccine or a placebo. The sequences come from peripheral blood, collected in a trial of Ad26.COV2.S vaccine versus placebo. Here the CDR3 DNA reads TGTGCCAGTAGTACGGGGGGGCAACAGCCCCAGCATTTT. Translation gives CASSTGGQQPQHF.